This TCR beta chain was identified during a study of early T cells in non-severe SARS-CoV-2 infection. Study-level background: With bulk RNA from unsorted whole blood as input, sequencing yielded unpaired chains. General study findings and limits: VDJdb matching favored anti-spike CD8 responses, missing private and CD4 specificities.

In the library, individual cDNA molecules carried attached unique molecular identifiers. A single record per CDR3 protein comes from TCRdb applying MiXCR to the 5' RACE reads. In the table there are around 70,000 distinct CDR3 sequences, around 10% of which are singletons. Germline V gives CDR1 SGHRS, CDR2 YFSETQ. The CDR3 runs 15 residues. The V end lost 4 bases, the J end lost 2 bases, and 13 bases lay between the germline ends. About this clonotype itself: No antigen is known for it. This sequence may be a read error, since a much larger clone differs from it by one base.

Sample: whole blood. The chain employs TRBV5-1 and TRBJ2-1; weak D call: TRBD1 (5 bases). The TCR was taken from an adult who was a healthcare worker with PCR-confirmed SARS-CoV-2 infection or an uninfected control (not recorded which). The CDR3 DNA follows: TGCGCCAGCAGCCCGACAGACCAACCCTACAATGAGCAGTTCTTC. Protein: CASSPTDQPYNEQFF. Using reference TRBV5-1 and TRBJ2-1 for the parts outside the CDR3, the full variable domain is KAGVTQTPRYLIKTRGQQVTLSCSPISGHRSVSWYQQTPGQGLQFLFEYFSETQRNKGNFPGRFSGRQFSNSRSEMNVSTLELGDSALYLCASSPTDQPYNEQFFGPGTRLTVL.